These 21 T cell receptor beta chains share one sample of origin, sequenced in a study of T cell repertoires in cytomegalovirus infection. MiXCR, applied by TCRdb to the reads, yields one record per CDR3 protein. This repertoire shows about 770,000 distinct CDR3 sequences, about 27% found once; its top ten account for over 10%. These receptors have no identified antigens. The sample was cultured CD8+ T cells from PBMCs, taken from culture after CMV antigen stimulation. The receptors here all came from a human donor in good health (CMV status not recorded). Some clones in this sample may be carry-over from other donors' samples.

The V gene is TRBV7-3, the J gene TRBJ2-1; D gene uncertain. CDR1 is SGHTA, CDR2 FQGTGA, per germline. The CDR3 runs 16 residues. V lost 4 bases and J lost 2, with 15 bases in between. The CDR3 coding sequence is TGTGCCAGCAGCTCCTCGGTCATGGCGGCCTACAATGAGCAGTTCTTC. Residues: CASSSSVMAAYNEQFF. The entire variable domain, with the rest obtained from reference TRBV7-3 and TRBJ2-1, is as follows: GAGVSQTPSNKVTEKGKYVELRCDPISGHTALYWYRQSLGQGPEFLIYFQGTGAADDSGLPNDRFFAVRPEGSVSTLKIQRTERGDSAVYLCASSSSVMAAYNEQFFGPGTRLTVL.

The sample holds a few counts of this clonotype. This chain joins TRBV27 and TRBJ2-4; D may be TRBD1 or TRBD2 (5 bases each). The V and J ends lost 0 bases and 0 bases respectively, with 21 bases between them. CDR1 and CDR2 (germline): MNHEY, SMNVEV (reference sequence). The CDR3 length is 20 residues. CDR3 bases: TGTGCCAGCAGTTTATCTTGGGGACGTTTTTCCCAGCTAGCCAAAAACATTCAGTACTTC. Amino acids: CASSLSWGRFSQLAKNIQYF.

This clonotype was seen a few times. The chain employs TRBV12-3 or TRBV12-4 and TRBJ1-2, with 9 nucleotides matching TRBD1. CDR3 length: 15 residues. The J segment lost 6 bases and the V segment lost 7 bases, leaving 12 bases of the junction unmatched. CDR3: CASTLVPRTGDGYTF. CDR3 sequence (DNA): TGTGCCAGCACCCTCGTCCCCCGGACAGGGGATGGCTACACCTTC.

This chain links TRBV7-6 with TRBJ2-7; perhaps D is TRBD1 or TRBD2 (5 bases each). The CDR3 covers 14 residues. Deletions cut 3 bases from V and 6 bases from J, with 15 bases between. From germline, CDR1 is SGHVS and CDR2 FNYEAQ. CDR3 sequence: CASSLVGARGEQYF. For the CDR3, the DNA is TGTGCCAGCAGCTTGGTAGGGGCGAGGGGCGAGCAGTACTTC.

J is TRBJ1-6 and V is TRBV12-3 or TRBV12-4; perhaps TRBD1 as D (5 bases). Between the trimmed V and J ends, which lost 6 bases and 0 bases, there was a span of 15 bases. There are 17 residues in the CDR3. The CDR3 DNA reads TGTGCCAGCAGCCCTGGGGGGATAAGCTCCTATAATTCACCCCTCCACTTT. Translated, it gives CASSPGGISSYNSPLHF.

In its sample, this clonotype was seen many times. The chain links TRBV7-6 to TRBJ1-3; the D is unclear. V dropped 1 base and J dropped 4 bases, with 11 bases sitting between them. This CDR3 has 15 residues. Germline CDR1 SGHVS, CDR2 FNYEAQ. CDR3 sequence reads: CASSLEWGVGNTIYF. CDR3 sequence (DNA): TGTGCCAGCAGCTTAGAGTGGGGAGTCGGAAACACCATATATTTT. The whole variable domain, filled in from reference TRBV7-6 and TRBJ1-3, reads GAGVSQSPRYKVTKRGQDVALRCDPISGHVSLYWYRQALGQGPEFLTYFNYEAQQDKSGLPNDRFSAERPEGSISTLTIQRTEQRDSAMYRCASSLEWGVGNTIYFGEGSWLTVV.

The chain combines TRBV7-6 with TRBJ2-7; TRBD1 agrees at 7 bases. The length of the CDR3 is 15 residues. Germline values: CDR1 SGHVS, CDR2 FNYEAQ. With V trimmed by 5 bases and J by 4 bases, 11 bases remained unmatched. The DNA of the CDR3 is TGTGCCAGCAGCAAATCGACAGGGAATTTGTACGAGCAGTACTTC. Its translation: CASSKSTGNLYEQYF.

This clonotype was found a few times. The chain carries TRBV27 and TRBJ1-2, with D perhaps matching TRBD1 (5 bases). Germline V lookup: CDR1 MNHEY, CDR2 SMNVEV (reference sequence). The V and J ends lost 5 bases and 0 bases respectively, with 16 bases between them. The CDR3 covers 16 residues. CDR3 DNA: TGTGCCAGCAGTCACCAGGGAGGAAGGGCTAACTATGGCTACACCTTC. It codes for CASSHQGGRANYGYTF.

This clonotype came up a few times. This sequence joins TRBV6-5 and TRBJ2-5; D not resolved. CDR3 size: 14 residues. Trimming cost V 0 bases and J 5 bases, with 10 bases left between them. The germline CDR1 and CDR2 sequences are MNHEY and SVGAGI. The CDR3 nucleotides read TGTGCCAGCAGTTACTCGGCCGGAATCGAGACCCAGTACTTC. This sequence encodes CASSYSAGIETQYF.

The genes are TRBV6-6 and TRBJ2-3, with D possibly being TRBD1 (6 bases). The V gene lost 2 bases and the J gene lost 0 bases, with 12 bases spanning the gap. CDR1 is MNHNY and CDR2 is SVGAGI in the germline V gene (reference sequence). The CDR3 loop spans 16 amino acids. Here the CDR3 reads CASSYRQVTSTDTQYF. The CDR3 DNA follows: TGTGCCAGCAGTTACCGACAGGTTACTAGCACAGATACGCAGTATTTT.

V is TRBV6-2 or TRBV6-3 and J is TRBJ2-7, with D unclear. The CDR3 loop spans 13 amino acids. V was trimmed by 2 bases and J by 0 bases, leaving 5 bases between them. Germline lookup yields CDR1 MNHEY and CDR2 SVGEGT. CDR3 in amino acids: CASSYKSSYEQYV. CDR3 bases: TGTGCCAGCAGTTACAAAAGCTCCTACGAGCAGTACGTC.

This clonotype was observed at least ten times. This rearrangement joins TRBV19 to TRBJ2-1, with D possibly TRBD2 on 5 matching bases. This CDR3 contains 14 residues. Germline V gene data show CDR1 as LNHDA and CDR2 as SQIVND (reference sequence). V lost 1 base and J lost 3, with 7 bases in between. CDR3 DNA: TGTGCCAGTAGTATAGGCAGCGGCTACAATGAGCAGTTCTTC. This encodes CASSIGSGYNEQFF.

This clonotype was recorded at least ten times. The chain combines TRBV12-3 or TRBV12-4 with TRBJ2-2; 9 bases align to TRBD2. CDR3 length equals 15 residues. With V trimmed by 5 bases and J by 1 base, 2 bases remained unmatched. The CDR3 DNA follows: TGTGCCAGCAGTCCACTAGCGGGGAACACCGGGGAGCTGTTTTTT. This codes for CASSPLAGNTGELFF.

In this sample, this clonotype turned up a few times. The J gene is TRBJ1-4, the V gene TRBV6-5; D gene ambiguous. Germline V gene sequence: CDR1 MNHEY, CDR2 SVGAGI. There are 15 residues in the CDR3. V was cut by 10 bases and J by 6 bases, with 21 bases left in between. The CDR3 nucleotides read TGTGCCACCCAAAATGAGCTTTCGGAGGATGAAAAACTGTTTTTT. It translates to CATQNELSEDEKLFF.

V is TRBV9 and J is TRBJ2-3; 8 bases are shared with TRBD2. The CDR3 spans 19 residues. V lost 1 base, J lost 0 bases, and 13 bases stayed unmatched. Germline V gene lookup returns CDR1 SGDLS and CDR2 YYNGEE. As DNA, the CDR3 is TGTGCCAGCAGCGTAATAGTTTGGAAGAGCGGGGGTAGCACAGATACGCAGTATTTT. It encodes CASSVIVWKSGGSTDTQYF.

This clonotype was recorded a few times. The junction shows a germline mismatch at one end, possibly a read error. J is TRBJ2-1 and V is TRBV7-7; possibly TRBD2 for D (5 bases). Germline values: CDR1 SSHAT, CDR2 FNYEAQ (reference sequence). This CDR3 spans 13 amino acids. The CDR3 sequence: CASSTREYNEQFF. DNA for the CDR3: TGTGCTAGCAGCACCCGGGAATACAATGAGCAGTTCTTC.

The CDR3 region is CASSQVGEAETQYF. CDR3 DNA: TGCGCCAGCAGCCAAGTGGGGGAGGCTGAGACCCAGTACTTC. The chain is built from TRBV4-1 and TRBJ2-5; D possibly corresponds to TRBD2 (6 bases). This CDR3 is built from 14 residues. V shed 1 base and J shed 5 bases, with 11 bases lying between them. Germline V lookup: CDR1 MGHRA, CDR2 YSYEKL.

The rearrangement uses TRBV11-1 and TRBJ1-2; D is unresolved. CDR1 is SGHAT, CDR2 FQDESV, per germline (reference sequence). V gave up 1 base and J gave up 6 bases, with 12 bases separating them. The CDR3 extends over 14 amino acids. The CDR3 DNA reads TGTGCCAGCAGCTTAGACCCTCTCCCGGATGGCTACACCTTC. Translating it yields CASSLDPLPDGYTF.

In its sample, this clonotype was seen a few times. The CDR3 protein is CASSSRQGSTGELFF. The CDR3, as DNA: TGTGCCAGCAGCTCGCGACAGGGGAGCACCGGGGAGCTGTTTTTT. This rearrangement joins TRBV11-3 to TRBJ2-2; the match to TRBD1 covers 8 bases. Unmatched junction bases numbered 5, after V lost 4 bases and J lost 4 bases. Germline CDR1 reads SGHNT; CDR2 reads YENEEA. There are 15 residues in the CDR3.

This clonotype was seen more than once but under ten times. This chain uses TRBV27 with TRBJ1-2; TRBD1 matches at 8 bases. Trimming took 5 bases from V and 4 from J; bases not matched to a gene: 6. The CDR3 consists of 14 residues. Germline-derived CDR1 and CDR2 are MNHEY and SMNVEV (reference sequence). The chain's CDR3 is CASSPGQVGYGYTF. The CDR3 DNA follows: TGTGCCAGCAGTCCGGGACAGGTTGGCTATGGCTACACCTTC.

Here the CDR3 reads CASSLRQGLGYEQYF. As DNA, the CDR3 is TGTGCCAGCAGCCTTCGACAGGGTTTAGGGTACGAGCAGTACTTC. V gene TRBV5-3 combines with J gene TRBJ2-7; 7 nucleotides match TRBD1. TRBV5-3 is an open reading frame whose function is uncertain. The CDR3 consists of 15 residues. The J segment lost 4 bases and the V segment lost 8 bases, leaving 15 bases of the junction unmatched.